This note documents a single TCR beta chain sequence. Its antigen remains unknown. Some clones are missing from TCRdb's copy, which holds only in-frame ones; the method was immunoSEQ multiplex PCR. The sample includes roughly 54,000 clones, approximately 89% seen only once; the top ten take roughly a sixth. There are 16 residues in the CDR3. V shed 5 bases, J shed 4 bases, and the junction held 11 bases outside the gene matches. The germline V gene encodes CDR1 SSHAT and CDR2 FNYEAQ (reference sequence). Related graft donors supplied nonmyeloablative bone marrow transplants, and mixed chimerism was transient. This sample was included in a study of Tregs in tolerant kidney transplant recipients. Findings and limits, study-wide: Changing PCR primers prevented nucleotide comparison between some patients' samples. Biological reproducibility was not directly addressed in this study. Findings come from small patient numbers and require larger validation. In tolerant patients, donor-specific Tregs outgrew total Tregs, suggesting antigen-driven expansion.

This chain connects TRBV7-7 to TRBJ2-3; TRBD2 matches at 8 bases. The origin of this receptor is a human patient who received a combined kidney and bone marrow transplant. A share of the T cells may be of graft donor origin. Material: CD8+ T cells from blood (PBMCs), obtained 12 months after the transplant. CDR3 DNA sequence: TGTGCCAGCAGCCCCAGCCGGAGCGGGAGCGCAGATACGCAGTATTTT. Its translation: CASSPSRSGSADTQYF. The variable domain in full, completed from reference TRBV7-7 and TRBJ2-3, reads GAGVSQSPRYKVTKRGQDVTLRCDPISSHATLYWYQQALGQGPEFLTYFNYEAQPDKSGLPSDRFSAERPEGSISTLTIQRTEQRDSAMYRCASSPSRSGSADTQYFGPGTRLTVL.